Each of the 21 T cell receptor beta chains below was sequenced from the same sample in a study of blood T cell repertoires in COVID-19. Clones were read by immunoSEQ multiplex PCR, and TCRdb kept only the in-frame ones, dropping some. Of around 40,000 clones detected, roughly nine tenths appear once; the ten largest clones hold under 10%. The sample consisted of peripheral blood. The source of these receptors is a man aged 25 to 40 with active or convalescent COVID-19.

The genes are TRBV11-2 and TRBJ2-6; D not resolved. The V and J ends lost 3 bases and 0 bases respectively, with 6 bases between them. Per the germline V gene, CDR1 is SGHAT and CDR2 is FQNNGV. There are 15 residues in the CDR3. CDR3 sequence reads: CASSLFSSGANVLTF. The CDR3 bases are TGTGCCAGCAGCTTGTTCAGCTCTGGGGCCAACGTCCTGACTTTC.

CDR3 region: CASSLLEPGQVSNQPQHF. In DNA form, the CDR3 reads TGTGCCAGCAGTTTGTTAGAACCGGGACAGGTAAGCAATCAGCCCCAGCATTTT. The chain joins TRBV11-2 to TRBJ1-5; 8 bases line up with TRBD1. V trimming: 6 bases; J trimming: 1 base; junction bases outside the gene matches: 14. The CDR3 sequence is 18 residues long. Per germline, CDR1 SGHAT and CDR2 FQNNGV.

In its sample, this clone was seen once. This chain connects TRBV10-1 to TRBJ2-3, with TRBD2 matching 12 bases. CDR1 and CDR2 (germline): WNHNN, SYGVQD (reference sequence). Trimming at V came to 4 bases and at J to 6 bases, leaving 5 bases not matched to a gene. The CDR3 spans 15 residues. CDR3 DNA: TGCGCCAGCAGTGGAAGACTAGCGGGAGTGGATACGCAGTATTTT. Its translation: CASSGRLAGVDTQYF.

The chain couples TRBV7-6 to TRBJ1-2; no reliable D call. Per the germline V gene, CDR1 is SGHVS and CDR2 is FNYEAQ. The CDR3 totals 13 residues. The germline V and J ends were trimmed by 4 bases and 4 bases, with 10 bases remaining between them. The CDR3 DNA follows: TGTGCCAGCAGCTACCCGGGATTCTATGGCTACACCTTC. Amino acid sequence: CASSYPGFYGYTF.

This chain joins TRBV9 and TRBJ2-3, with 9 nucleotides matching TRBD2. The CDR3 runs 16 residues. V shed 0 bases, J shed 2 bases, and the junction held 4 bases outside the gene matches. Germline lookup yields CDR1 SGDLS and CDR2 YYNGEE. CDR3 nucleotide sequence: TGTGCCAGCAGCGTAGGGCGGGGGGGGATCACAGATACGCAGTATTTT. It codes for CASSVGRGGITDTQYF.

The chain is built from TRBV29-1 and TRBJ2-5, with 7 bases fitting TRBD1. Trimming took 7 bases from V and 6 from J; bases not matched to a gene: 8. Germline V gene data show CDR1 as SQVTM and CDR2 as ANQGSEA. This CDR3 has 12 amino acids. In DNA, the CDR3 is TGCAGCGCTGTTGACAGGGCCAAGACCCAGTACTTC. This gives the protein CSAVDRAKTQYF.

The rearrangement links TRBV6-1 to TRBJ1-2; a weak D match, TRBD1 (6 bases). Trimming stripped 2 bases from V and 6 bases from J, with 16 bases between. Germline V gene sequence: CDR1 MNHNS, CDR2 SASEGT. CDR3 length: 15 residues. CDR3 nucleotides: TGTGCCAGCAGTGAATCCGGGGGGGGCAGGGATGGCTACACCTTC. Its protein product is CASSESGGGRDGYTF.

This rearrangement joins TRBV6-5 to TRBJ2-2; D is uncertain. The V end lost 4 bases, the J end lost 6 bases, and 12 bases lay between the germline ends. The CDR3 length is 14 residues. Germline V gives CDR1 MNHEY, CDR2 SVGAGI. For the CDR3, the DNA is TGTGCCAGCAGTTTACTCCTAATCTCCGGGGAGCTGTTTTTT. Its translation is CASSLLLISGELFF.

The chain couples TRBV6-5 to TRBJ2-5; maybe TRBD1 (5 bases). V was cut by 4 bases and J by 1 base, with 13 bases left in between. Germline V CDR1 and CDR2: MNHEY, SVGAGI. The CDR3 loop spans 15 amino acids. The CDR3 DNA sequence: TGTGCCAGCAGTTTCTCTAGGACATCCCAAGAGACCCAGTACTTC. Translated, it gives CASSFSRTSQETQYF.

The genes are TRBV7-2 and TRBJ1-2; 12 bases map to TRBD1. This CDR3 is built from 13 residues. Germline trimming cut 1 base from V and 13 bases from J; bases unmatched to any gene: 4. The germline gives CDR1 SGHTA, CDR2 FQGNSA. The CDR3 loop reads CASSLVGTGGPTF. The CDR3 DNA reads as TGTGCCAGCAGCTTAGTTGGGACAGGGGGCCCCACCTTC.

The V call is TRBV11-3, the J call TRBJ1-5; 8 bases line up with TRBD1. Germline CDR1 SGHNT, CDR2 YENEEA. After removal of 3 bases from V and 0 bases from J, the junction contained 13 bases not matched to a gene. This CDR3 comprises 19 residues. The CDR3 sequence is CASSLPRDRSDNSNQPQHF. CDR3 DNA sequence: TGTGCCAGCAGCTTGCCACGGGACAGGAGCGATAATAGCAATCAGCCCCAGCATTTT.

This clone has only a few counts. This chain joins TRBV12-5 and TRBJ1-1; 10 bases are shared with TRBD1. The CDR3 consists of 15 residues. V shed 0 bases, J shed 6 bases, and the junction held 4 bases outside the gene matches. The V gene's germline CDR1 is LGHNT and CDR2 FRNRAP. CDR3 loop: CASGLVDRGPAEAFF. The CDR3 DNA reads as TGTGCTAGTGGTTTGGTAGACAGGGGGCCGGCTGAAGCTTTCTTT.

In this sample, this clone turned up once. The V gene is TRBV6-4, the J gene TRBJ2-1; 8 positions agree with TRBD1. The germline CDR1 and CDR2 sequences are MRHNA and SNTAGT. Trimming took 3 bases from V and 3 from J; bases not matched to a gene: 1. The CDR3 runs 14 residues. CDR3 in DNA: TGTGCCAGCAGTGAACAGGGGGACTACAATGAGCAGTTCTTC. It specifies CASSEQGDYNEQFF.

The genes are TRBV5-6 and TRBJ2-1; possibly TRBD2 for D (5 bases). Trimming took 4 bases from V and 12 from J, leaving 14 bases between them. The CDR3 has 12 residues. Germline loops: CDR1 SGHDT, CDR2 YYEEEE. In DNA, the CDR3 is TGTGCCAGCAGCCTACTAGGGTCCCTGCAGTTCTTC. As protein: CASSLLGSLQFF.

The chain uses TRBV10-3 and TRBJ1-4, with 8 bases fitting TRBD1. V lost 6 bases to trimming and J lost 5 bases; unmatched junction nucleotides: 8. This CDR3 has 15 residues. Looked up from germline, CDR1 is ENHRY and CDR2 is SYGVKD. The chain's CDR3 is CAIRRTGGLNEKLFF. In DNA, the CDR3 is TGTGCCATCAGACGTACAGGGGGACTCAATGAAAAACTGTTTTTT.

The chain carries TRBV18 and TRBJ2-1; 7 bases map to TRBD2. Trimming cost V 3 bases and J 2 bases; bases outside gene matches: 7. The germline gives CDR1 KGHSH, CDR2 LQKENI. The CDR3 runs 16 residues. CDR3 DNA sequence: TGTGCCAGCTCACCCCCTGGGGGGGGAACCTACAATGAGCAGTTCTTC. Translation gives CASSPPGGGTYNEQFF.

This clone was found once. This chain connects TRBV6-1 to TRBJ1-2; D might be TRBD1 (6 bases). Deletions cut 3 bases from V and 1 base from J, with 18 bases between. Germline V CDR1 and CDR2: MNHNS, SASEGT. The CDR3 extends over 17 amino acids. CDR3 sequence reads: CASSDRGALLYNYGYTF. In DNA, the CDR3 is TGTGCCAGCAGTGATCGGGGGGCCCTACTCTATAACTATGGCTACACCTTC.

The chain is built from TRBV4-1 and TRBJ1-4; D may be TRBD1 (5 bases). Trimming took off 4 bases at V and 0 bases at J, with 12 bases between the two ends. The CDR3 is 16 amino acids. CDR1 and CDR2 from the germline V gene are MGHRA and YSYEKL. The CDR3 DNA reads as TGCGCCAGCAGCCCCACAGGACACCCAACTAATGAAAAACTGTTTTTT. It specifies CASSPTGHPTNEKLFF.

J is TRBJ1-4 and V is TRBV6-6, with 10 bases fitting TRBD1. The CDR3 has 13 amino acids. V shed 6 bases, J shed 7 bases, and the junction held 2 bases outside the gene matches. The germline V gene encodes CDR1 MNHNY and CDR2 SVGAGI (reference sequence). The CDR3 coding sequence is TGTGCCAGCAGAGGACAGGGGGGTGAAAAACTGTTTTTT. This sequence encodes CASRGQGGEKLFF.

The J gene is TRBJ1-5, the V gene TRBV6-5; no clear D gene. V lost 1 base and J 3 bases, leaving 7 bases between the germline ends. The CDR3 extends over 14 amino acids. The V gene's germline CDR1 is MNHEY and CDR2 SVGAGI. The CDR3 spells CASSYLAFNQPQHF. The CDR3 DNA reads TGTGCCAGCAGTTACTTGGCTTTCAATCAGCCCCAGCATTTT.

The gene calls are TRBV6-2 or TRBV6-3 and TRBJ2-7; perhaps TRBD1 as D (6 bases). Between the trimmed V and J ends, which lost 0 bases and 0 bases, there was a span of 6 bases. Germline CDR1 is MNHEY and CDR2 is SVGEGT. The length of the CDR3 is 14 residues. CDR3 protein: CASSYSGASYEQYV. Written as DNA, the CDR3 is TGTGCCAGCAGTTACTCGGGGGCCTCCTACGAGCAGTACGTC.